This T cell receptor beta chain comes out of a study of molecular identifiers for immune sequencing clone quantification. This CDR3 has 15 residues. CDR1 is MDHEN and CDR2 is SYDVKM in the germline V gene. The V and J ends lost 2 bases and 5 bases, in that order; junction bases with no gene match: 5. In its sample, this clonotype was seen a few times. TCRdb re-analysed the PCR reads in MiXCR, keeping a single row per CDR3 protein. The repertoire holds about 510,000 distinct CDR3 sequences, about 25% seen once, with under 0.8% in the top ten. Sequenced input: naive CD8+ T cells from blood, with Jurkat cell RNA spiked in. Documented subset: FACS-sorted CD8+CD4-CCR7+CD45RA+ naive T cells. This sequence joins TRBV28 and TRBJ2-3; 9 bases match TRBD2. The TCR sequence derives from a human donor in good health. Some libraries in this study had Jurkat cell RNA spiked in. The CDR3: CASSLGAGGLDTQYF. CDR3 bases: TGTGCCAGCAGTTTAGGAGCGGGAGGATTAGATACGCAGTATTTT.